This is a list of T cell receptor beta chains from one sample in a study of blood T cell repertoires in COVID-19. TCRdb's copy holds only in-frame clones and misses some; the assay was immunoSEQ multiplex PCR. The sample contains 250,000 to 350,000 clones, around 91% of which appear only once. Sequencing was carried out using peripheral blood. Every receptor here comes from a woman aged 55-75 years with acute or convalescent COVID-19. Both conserved end residues are part of each CDR3. The D gene is left open where the match is weak. Size values are once, few and many counts, or a class for expanded clones, and some rows have none.

cdr3_aa: CASSADGVREAFF
cdr3_nt: TGTGCCAGCAGCGCGGACGGGGTAAGGGAAGCTTTCTTT
clone_size: -
j_call: TRBJ1-1
d_call: -
v_call: TRBV5-6

cdr3_aa: CASSYPGQPYEQYF
cdr3_nt: TGTGCCAGCAGTTACCCCGGACAGCCCTACGAGCAGTACTTC
clone_size: -
j_call: TRBJ2-7
d_call: -
v_call: TRBV6-5

cdr3_aa: CASTLAGEQFF
cdr3_nt: TGCGCCAGCACCTTAGCAGGAGAGCAGTTCTTC
clone_size: -
j_call: TRBJ2-1
d_call: -
v_call: TRBV5-1

cdr3_aa: CASSSPQGQGAVGEQYF
cdr3_nt: TGTGCCAGCAGCTCCCCACAGGGACAGGGGGCGGTGGGCGAGCAGTACTTC
clone_size: -
j_call: TRBJ2-7
d_call: TRBD1
v_call: TRBV7-3

cdr3_aa: CASSSSGVGNTIYF
cdr3_nt: TGTGCCAGCAGTTCCTCAGGGGTTGGAAACACCATATATTTT
clone_size: -
j_call: TRBJ1-3
d_call: -
v_call: TRBV28

cdr3_aa: CASSPIAGGTDTQYF
cdr3_nt: TGTGCCAGCAGCCCCATAGCGGGAGGAACAGATACGCAGTATTTT
clone_size: -
j_call: TRBJ2-3
d_call: TRBD2
v_call: TRBV28

cdr3_aa: CASSLRGNNQPQHF
cdr3_nt: TGTGCCAGCAGCTTACGGGGGAACAATCAGCCCCAGCATTTT
clone_size: -
j_call: TRBJ1-5
d_call: -
v_call: TRBV7-9

cdr3_aa: CASSHDSTNYEQYF
cdr3_nt: TGTGCCAGTAGCCACGACAGTACCAACTACGAGCAGTACTTC
clone_size: once
j_call: TRBJ2-7
d_call: -
v_call: TRBV19

cdr3_aa: CASSFGDSPLHF
cdr3_nt: TGCGCCAGCAGCTTCGGGGATTCACCCCTCCACTTT
clone_size: -
j_call: TRBJ1-6
d_call: -
v_call: TRBV5-1

cdr3_aa: CATSDPPAGGGNYGYTF
cdr3_nt: TGTGCCACCAGTGATCCACCCGCCGGGGGAGGTAACTATGGCTACACCTTC
clone_size: -
j_call: TRBJ1-2
d_call: -
v_call: TRBV24-1

cdr3_aa: CASSFRGIGYGYTF
cdr3_nt: TGTGCCAGCAGCTTCAGGGGAATTGGCTATGGCTACACCTTC
clone_size: once
j_call: TRBJ1-2
d_call: -
v_call: TRBV3-1/TRBV3-2

cdr3_aa: CASSPGGDSNQPQHF
cdr3_nt: TGCGCCAGCAGCCCGGGGGGGGATAGCAATCAGCCCCAGCATTTT
clone_size: -
j_call: TRBJ1-5
d_call: -
v_call: TRBV5-1

cdr3_aa: CASSLQGSNQPQHF
cdr3_nt: TGTGCCAGCAGTTTACAGGGAAGCAATCAGCCCCAGCATTTT
clone_size: -
j_call: TRBJ1-5
d_call: -
v_call: TRBV27

cdr3_aa: CSVEVPTAANYGYTF
cdr3_nt: TGCAGCGTTGAAGTACCGACAGCCGCTAACTATGGCTACACCTTC
clone_size: few
j_call: TRBJ1-2
d_call: -
v_call: TRBV29-1

cdr3_aa: CASSLEGADSDTQYF
cdr3_nt: TGCGCCAGCAGCTTGGAGGGAGCGGATTCAGATACGCAGTATTTT
clone_size: -
j_call: TRBJ2-3
d_call: -
v_call: TRBV5-1

cdr3_aa: CASSPPAGIYGYTF
cdr3_nt: TGTGCCAGCTCACCCCCGGCAGGGATCTATGGCTACACCTTC
clone_size: -
j_call: TRBJ1-2
d_call: -
v_call: TRBV18

cdr3_aa: CAASGGGGEQYF
cdr3_nt: TGTGCCGCCTCCGGGGGGGGAGGCGAGCAGTACTTC
clone_size: few
j_call: TRBJ2-7
d_call: TRBD2
v_call: TRBV2

cdr3_aa: CASSVSGQYEQYF
cdr3_nt: TGTGCCAGCAGCGTATCGGGACAGTACGAGCAGTACTTC
clone_size: -
j_call: TRBJ2-7
d_call: TRBD1
v_call: TRBV9

cdr3_aa: CASSLTGTGGNEQFF
cdr3_nt: TGTGCCAGCAGCTTAACCGGGACAGGGGGCAATGAGCAGTTCTTC
clone_size: -
j_call: TRBJ2-1
d_call: TRBD1
v_call: TRBV5-6

cdr3_aa: CASSLEGGRGAKETQYF
cdr3_nt: TGTGCCAGCAGCTTAGAGGGCGGACGGGGGGCCAAAGAGACCCAGTACTTC
clone_size: once
j_call: TRBJ2-5
d_call: -
v_call: TRBV13

cdr3_aa: CASSPGRGMNQPQHF
cdr3_nt: TGTGCCAGCTCTCCAGGGCGGGGGATGAATCAGCCCCAGCATTTT
clone_size: -
j_call: TRBJ1-5
d_call: -
v_call: TRBV18

cdr3_aa: CATSGPNSGNTIYF
cdr3_nt: TGTGCCACCAGCGGGCCAAACTCTGGAAACACCATATATTTT
clone_size: once
j_call: TRBJ1-3
d_call: -
v_call: TRBV15

cdr3_aa: CASSYFRGTEAFF
cdr3_nt: TGTGCCAGCAGTTATTTCAGGGGCACTGAAGCTTTCTTT
clone_size: -
j_call: TRBJ1-1
d_call: -
v_call: TRBV6-5

cdr3_aa: CASSEEGGDYNEQFF
cdr3_nt: TGTGCCAGCAGTGAAGAAGGCGGGGATTACAATGAGCAGTTCTTC
clone_size: -
j_call: TRBJ2-1
d_call: -
v_call: TRBV6-1

cdr3_aa: CASSSGGVGYTF
cdr3_nt: TGTGCCAGCAGCTCCGGGGGGGTCGGCTACACCTTC
clone_size: -
j_call: TRBJ1-2
d_call: -
v_call: TRBV9

cdr3_aa: CASSLTSNRGNEQYF
cdr3_nt: TGTGCCAGCAGCTTAACGTCAAACAGGGGGAACGAGCAGTACTTC
clone_size: -
j_call: TRBJ2-7
d_call: TRBD1
v_call: TRBV7-3

cdr3_aa: CASSPRLAGNYEQYF
cdr3_nt: TGTGCCAGCAGCCCCCGACTAGCCGGCAACTACGAGCAGTACTTC
clone_size: -
j_call: TRBJ2-7
d_call: TRBD2
v_call: TRBV9

cdr3_aa: CASSLDGSSYNSPLHF
cdr3_nt: TGTGCCAGCAGCTTAGACGGGAGCTCCTATAATTCACCCCTCCACTTT
clone_size: -
j_call: TRBJ1-6
d_call: -
v_call: TRBV7-2

cdr3_aa: CASTMGRGGGYTF
cdr3_nt: TGTGCCAGCACTATGGGGCGGGGCGGAGGCTACACCTTC
clone_size: -
j_call: TRBJ1-2
d_call: -
v_call: TRBV27

cdr3_aa: CATSRSSSYEQYF
cdr3_nt: TGTGCCACCAGCAGGTCCAGTTCCTACGAGCAGTACTTC
clone_size: few
j_call: TRBJ2-7
d_call: -
v_call: TRBV15

cdr3_aa: CASSSWTSAIGNEQFF
cdr3_nt: TGTGCCAGCAGCTCCTGGACTAGCGCTATAGGCAATGAGCAGTTCTTC
clone_size: -
j_call: TRBJ2-1
d_call: TRBD2
v_call: TRBV5-4

cdr3_aa: CASSLGPSGRLYNEQFF
cdr3_nt: TGTGCCAGCAGCTTAGGGCCTAGCGGGAGACTCTACAATGAGCAGTTCTTC
clone_size: -
j_call: TRBJ2-1
d_call: TRBD2
v_call: TRBV7-3

cdr3_aa: CASSLGGAGDEQFF
cdr3_nt: TGCGCCAGCAGCCTCGGGGGGGCGGGGGATGAGCAGTTCTTC
clone_size: -
j_call: TRBJ2-1
d_call: TRBD2
v_call: TRBV4-3

cdr3_aa: CASSPDPDRGREKLFF
cdr3_nt: TGTGCCAGCAGTCCCGACCCGGACAGGGGGCGTGAAAAACTGTTTTTT
clone_size: -
j_call: TRBJ1-4
d_call: TRBD1
v_call: TRBV9

cdr3_aa: CAISEGRGLSNQPQHF
cdr3_nt: TGTGCCATCAGTGAAGGAAGGGGACTTAGCAATCAGCCCCAGCATTTT
clone_size: -
j_call: TRBJ1-5
d_call: -
v_call: TRBV10-3

cdr3_aa: CASSQTENYGYTF
cdr3_nt: TGTGCCAGCAGCCAAACGGAGAACTATGGCTACACCTTC
clone_size: -
j_call: TRBJ1-2
d_call: -
v_call: TRBV3-1/TRBV3-2

cdr3_aa: CASSPTGGTGELFF
cdr3_nt: TGTGCCAGCAGTCCGACAGGGGGCACCGGGGAGCTGTTTTTT
clone_size: -
j_call: TRBJ2-2
d_call: TRBD1
v_call: TRBV6-6

cdr3_aa: CASDDRALWTEAFF
cdr3_nt: TGTGCCAGCGACGACAGGGCCCTATGGACTGAAGCTTTCTTT
clone_size: -
j_call: TRBJ1-1
d_call: TRBD1
v_call: TRBV7-2

cdr3_aa: CASSPRGNYGYTF
cdr3_nt: TGTGCCAGCAGCCCCAGGGGGAACTATGGCTACACCTTC
clone_size: -
j_call: TRBJ1-2
d_call: TRBD1
v_call: TRBV3-1/TRBV3-2

cdr3_aa: CASSREAMNSPLHF
cdr3_nt: TGTGCCAGCAGCCGCGAGGCCATGAATTCACCCCTCCACTTT
clone_size: -
j_call: TRBJ1-6
d_call: -
v_call: TRBV3-1/TRBV3-2

cdr3_aa: CASSFPSFPYEQYF
cdr3_nt: TGTGCCAGCAGCTTTCCTAGCTTTCCGTACGAGCAGTACTTC
clone_size: once
j_call: TRBJ2-7
d_call: -
v_call: TRBV7-9

cdr3_aa: CASSYSGGGYGYTF
cdr3_nt: TGTGCCAGCAGTTACTCTGGGGGAGGCTATGGCTACACCTTC
clone_size: -
j_call: TRBJ1-2
d_call: -
v_call: TRBV6-5

cdr3_aa: CASTIIGNEQYF
cdr3_nt: TGTGCCAGCACTATCATCGGGAACGAGCAGTACTTC
clone_size: -
j_call: TRBJ2-7
d_call: -
v_call: TRBV2

cdr3_aa: CASSQDETGVADTQYF
cdr3_nt: TGCGCCAGCAGCCAAGATGAAACGGGAGTAGCAGATACGCAGTATTTT
clone_size: -
j_call: TRBJ2-3
d_call: -
v_call: TRBV4-1

cdr3_aa: CASRRPGQGLGDTQYF
cdr3_nt: TGTGCCAGCAGACGACCGGGACAGGGCCTAGGAGATACGCAGTATTTT
clone_size: -
j_call: TRBJ2-3
d_call: TRBD1
v_call: TRBV6-4

cdr3_aa: CASTLGSGRSGELFF
cdr3_nt: TGTGCCAGCACCCTTGGTAGCGGGAGGTCCGGGGAGCTGTTTTTT
clone_size: -
j_call: TRBJ2-2
d_call: TRBD2
v_call: TRBV5-6

cdr3_aa: CASRLTGALPYEQYF
cdr3_nt: TGTGCCAGCAGGTTGACAGGGGCCCTTCCCTACGAGCAGTACTTC
clone_size: -
j_call: TRBJ2-7
d_call: TRBD1
v_call: TRBV28

cdr3_aa: CASSRGAGELFF
cdr3_nt: TGTGCCAGTAGTAGGGGGGCCGGGGAGCTGTTTTTT
clone_size: -
j_call: TRBJ2-2
d_call: -
v_call: TRBV19

cdr3_aa: CASSPRGTNTGELFF
cdr3_nt: TGTGCCAGCAGCCCAAGAGGCACGAACACCGGGGAGCTGTTTTTT
clone_size: -
j_call: TRBJ2-2
d_call: -
v_call: TRBV14

cdr3_aa: CASSPPRSTNEKLFF
cdr3_nt: TGTGCCAGCAGCCCCCCCCGGTCAACTAATGAAAAACTGTTTTTT
clone_size: -
j_call: TRBJ1-4
d_call: -
v_call: TRBV7-9

cdr3_aa: CASSLLGGRDTQYF
cdr3_nt: TGCGCCAGCAGCTTGCTCGGGGGGCGAGATACGCAGTATTTT
clone_size: once
j_call: TRBJ2-3
d_call: -
v_call: TRBV5-1

cdr3_aa: CASSKGPSTEAFF
cdr3_nt: TGTGCCAGCAGCAAAGGTCCCAGCACTGAAGCTTTCTTT
clone_size: -
j_call: TRBJ1-1
d_call: -
v_call: TRBV21-1

cdr3_aa: CASSIGTTLLTASEQYF
cdr3_nt: TGTGCCAGCAGCATCGGGACTACTCTACTTACTGCAAGCGAGCAGTACTTC
clone_size: -
j_call: TRBJ2-7
d_call: TRBD2
v_call: TRBV7-2

cdr3_aa: CASSLKIAGLANEQFF
cdr3_nt: TGCGCCAGCAGCCTAAAGATAGCTGGACTAGCGAATGAGCAGTTCTTC
clone_size: once
j_call: TRBJ2-1
d_call: TRBD2
v_call: TRBV4-3

cdr3_aa: CASSQDPGTGDEQYF
cdr3_nt: TGTGCCAGCAGCCAGGACCCCGGGACAGGGGACGAGCAGTACTTC
clone_size: -
j_call: TRBJ2-7
d_call: TRBD1
v_call: TRBV9

cdr3_aa: CASSSDRGIGSPLHF
cdr3_nt: TGTGCCAGCAGTTCAGACAGGGGGATAGGTTCACCCCTCCACTTT
clone_size: -
j_call: TRBJ1-6
d_call: TRBD1
v_call: TRBV6-6

cdr3_aa: CASSLDPSGSTEAFF
cdr3_nt: TGTGCCAGCAGCTTAGATCCGTCAGGTAGTACTGAAGCTTTCTTT
clone_size: -
j_call: TRBJ1-1
d_call: -
v_call: TRBV11-3

cdr3_aa: CASSLRSGGSTEAFF
cdr3_nt: TGTGCCAGCAGCTTGAGGTCAGGGGGGAGCACTGAAGCTTTCTTT
clone_size: -
j_call: TRBJ1-1
d_call: TRBD1
v_call: TRBV5-4

cdr3_aa: CASSQGQGHGYTF
cdr3_nt: TGTGCCAGCAGCCAGGGACAGGGTCATGGCTACACCTTC
clone_size: -
j_call: TRBJ1-2
d_call: TRBD1
v_call: TRBV11-3